Listed here is a single T cell receptor (beta chain). No antigen is known for it. The table came from immunoSEQ multiplex PCR; TCRdb's copy has only in-frame clones and leaves some out. In the table there are 60,000 to 75,000 clones, 80% to 90% of which are singletons. This sample was taken from a study of T cells in localized non-small cell lung cancer. Study results and limitations: Uninvolved adjacent lung, not tumor, had the highest T cell clonality.

The CDR3 is 14 residues long. Germline V lookup: CDR1 SGHVS, CDR2 FQNEAQ. Trimming took off 6 bases at V and 6 bases at J, with 15 bases between the two ends. V usage is TRBV7-8 and J usage is TRBJ2-1, with D possibly matching TRBD1 (7 bases). The source was peripheral blood, collected before any cancer treatment. This clonotype was sampled from a female donor over 55 with stage I lung adenocarcinoma. DNA for the CDR3: TGTGCCAGCAGTCAGGGGGAGGTCAGCAATGAGCAGTTCTTC. This sequence encodes CASSQGEVSNEQFF.